The 25 T cell receptor beta chains given below trace back to one sample, sequenced in a study of blood T cell repertoires in COVID-19. TCRdb's table, derived via immunoSEQ multiplex PCR, lists solely in-frame clones and lacks some. The sample consists of some 190,000 clones, under 90% of them appearing once. The sample taken for sequencing was peripheral blood. The receptors here all came from a human donor in a cohort sampled during active COVID-19.

The chain is built from TRBV7-9 and TRBJ2-1, with 11 bases fitting TRBD2. Trimming took 1 base from V and 9 from J; bases not matched to a gene: 8. The CDR3 consists of 16 residues. Germline V gene data show CDR1 as SEHNR and CDR2 as FQNEAQ (reference sequence). In nucleotides, the CDR3 is TGTGCCAGCAGCTTAGTGGGTAGCGGGGGGGCAGGTGAGCAGTTCTTC. This gives the protein CASSLVGSGGAGEQFF.

The chain links TRBV5-8 to TRBJ2-3, with 9 nucleotides matching TRBD2. J gave up 2 bases and V 4 bases, and 11 bases lay outside the gene matches. CDR1 is SGHTS and CDR2 is YDEGEE in the germline V gene. CDR3 length: 17 residues. Written as DNA, the CDR3 is TGTGCCAGCAGCAGGAACTTTGAGCGGGGGGCCACAGATACGCAGTATTTT. Protein: CASSRNFERGATDTQYF.

The chain carries TRBV5-8 and TRBJ1-2; D is perhaps TRBD1 (5 bases). Germline assignment: CDR1 SGHTS and CDR2 YDEGEE. V lost 3 bases to trimming and J lost 8 bases, with 23 bases between them. There are 16 residues in the CDR3. The CDR3 DNA reads as TGTGCCAGCAGCTATTGGCACCTTAACCGCGGGGGAGGCTACACCTTC. This encodes CASSYWHLNRGGGYTF.

The rearrangement uses TRBV2 and TRBJ1-2; 8 bases are a match to TRBD1. After removal of 5 bases from V and 4 bases from J, the junction contained 0 bases not matched to a gene. The CDR3 has 12 amino acids. Germline V lookup: CDR1 SNHLY, CDR2 FYNNEI. CDR3 in DNA: TGTGCCAGCAGTACAGGGGGCTATGGCTACACCTTC. It encodes CASSTGGYGYTF.

This chain connects TRBV6-5 to TRBJ1-2; 7 bases are shared with TRBD1. Losses at the gene ends were 6 bases for V and 3 bases for J; bases not matched to a gene: 7. Per germline, CDR1 MNHEY and CDR2 SVGAGI. This CDR3 is 14 amino acids long. The CDR3, as DNA: TGTGCCAGCAGGACACAGGGGAGCTACTATGGCTACACCTTC. It specifies CASRTQGSYYGYTF.

The chain has TRBV5-4 and TRBJ2-2; weak D call: TRBD2 (6 bases). V was trimmed by 4 bases and J by 5 bases, leaving 21 bases between them. The CDR3 extends over 17 amino acids. Germline V gene data show CDR1 as SGHNT and CDR2 as YYREEE (reference sequence). CDR3 sequence (DNA): TGTGCCAGCAGCCCTCGACCTCCGAACGGGAGAACCGGGGAGCTGTTTTTT. Protein: CASSPRPPNGRTGELFF.

The chain joins TRBV19 to TRBJ1-5; 7 nucleotides align to TRBD1. The length of the CDR3 is 15 residues. Germline values: CDR1 LNHDA, CDR2 SQIVND (reference sequence). V lost 7 bases, J lost 6 bases, and 12 bases stayed unmatched. CDR3 amino acids: CASTLRPGGAQPQHF. DNA of the CDR3: TGTGCCAGTACCCTCAGGCCAGGGGGAGCTCAGCCCCAGCATTTT.

This chain links TRBV19 with TRBJ2-2; possible D gene TRBD2, 6 bases. V lost 3 bases and J 6 bases, leaving 14 bases between the germline ends. This CDR3 is built from 15 residues. Germline values: CDR1 LNHDA, CDR2 SQIVND (reference sequence). CDR3 coding DNA: TGTGCCAGTAGTATGAGGGAGCGGGCAGCCGGGGAGCTGTTTTTT. Protein sequence: CASSMRERAAGELFF.

With regard to this clone: Within the sample, other DNA sequences also encode this same CDR3. The chain employs TRBV3-1 (or the pseudogene TRBV3-2) and TRBJ1-2; maybe TRBD1 (6 bases). Trimming took 1 base from V and 1 from J, leaving 10 bases between them. The CDR3 has 15 amino acids. Germline values: CDR1 LGHDT, CDR2 YNNKEL (reference sequence). The CDR3 sequence: CASSQGGPLNYGYTF. The CDR3 nucleotides read TGTGCCAGCAGCCAAGGGGGGCCGCTTAACTATGGCTACACCTTC.

The chain is built from TRBV27 and TRBJ1-2; 8 bases line up with TRBD1. The CDR3 spans 14 residues. Trimming cost V 4 bases and J 8 bases; bases outside gene matches: 9. CDR1 is MNHEY and CDR2 is SMNVEV in the germline V gene (reference sequence). This CDR3 reads CASSSETGVRGYTF. In DNA, the CDR3 is TGTGCCAGCAGTTCCGAGACAGGGGTAAGAGGCTACACCTTC.

The rearrangement uses TRBV6-1 and TRBJ1-1, with 9 bases lining up with TRBD1. Germline V gene lookup returns CDR1 MNHNS and CDR2 SASEGT. This CDR3 has 16 amino acids. V lost 4 bases to trimming and J lost 4 bases; unmatched junction nucleotides: 10. The CDR3 DNA sequence: TGTGCCAGCAGTGCGGAGGGACAGGGTTCTGGCACTGAAGCTTTCTTT. This codes for CASSAEGQGSGTEAFF.

V gene TRBV2 combines with J gene TRBJ2-2, with a possible D match to TRBD1 (5 bases). Germline CDR1 SNHLY, CDR2 FYNNEI. This CDR3 region has 14 residues. Trimming shortened V by 8 bases and J by 0 bases, and 10 bases separated the two germline ends. The CDR3 region has the DNA TGTGCCAGCCACAGGCTTTCGAACACCGGGGAGCTGTTTTTT. This translates into CASHRLSNTGELFF.

V usage is TRBV24-1 and J usage is TRBJ2-7, with D possibly TRBD2 on 6 matching bases. V dropped 4 bases and J dropped 0 bases, with 15 bases sitting between them. CDR3 length: 16 residues. Germline CDR1 is KGHDR and CDR2 is SFDVKD. CDR3 sequence (DNA): TGTGCCACCAGTGAATTTGGCGGGGTCAGCTCCTACGAGCAGTACGTC. Protein sequence: CATSEFGGVSSYEQYV.

DNA for the CDR3: TGTGCCAGCAGCCAGAACCCCAGGGATGCCGGGGAGCTGTTTTTT. This codes for CASSQNPRDAGELFF. The gene calls are TRBV11-2 and TRBJ2-2; D perhaps matches TRBD1 (5 bases). The V gene lost 5 bases and the J gene lost 6 bases, with 16 bases spanning the gap. The CDR3 is 15 amino acids. The germline V gene encodes CDR1 SGHAT and CDR2 FQNNGV.

This chain links TRBV30 with TRBJ1-5, with 7 nucleotides matching TRBD1. The germline gives CDR1 GTSNPN, CDR2 SVGIG (reference sequence). The CDR3 covers 18 residues. J was trimmed by 2 bases and V by 2 bases; bases with no gene match: 15. In DNA, the CDR3 is TGTGCCTGGAGTAACGTTCCTCTGACAGGGTCTCGCAATCAGCCCCAGCATTTT. Protein product: CAWSNVPLTGSRNQPQHF.

This rearrangement joins TRBV30 to TRBJ1-5; D unresolved. From germline, CDR1 is GTSNPN and CDR2 SVGIG (reference sequence). V lost 1 base, J lost 2 bases, and 9 bases lay in between. The CDR3 spans 14 residues. In nucleotides, the CDR3 is TGTGCCTGGAGTGCGGGGAATCGCAATCAGCCCCAGCATTTT. This translates into CAWSAGNRNQPQHF.

The genes are TRBV19 and TRBJ1-2, with 9 positions matching TRBD1. V lost 2 bases to trimming and J lost 7 bases; unmatched junction nucleotides: 5. The length of the CDR3 is 14 residues. The germline V gene encodes CDR1 LNHDA and CDR2 SQIVND (reference sequence). CDR3 in DNA: TGTGCCAGTAGTATAATGGACAGGGGAGTTGGCTACACCTTC. This sequence encodes CASSIMDRGVGYTF. The full variable domain, in which reference TRBV19 and TRBJ1-2 provide the parts outside the CDR3, is DGGITQSPKYLFRKEGQNVTLSCEQNLNHDAMYWYRQDPGQGLRLIYYSQIVNDFQKGDIAEGYSVSREKKESFPLTVTSAQKNPTAFYLCASSIMDRGVGYTFGSGTRLTVV.

The J gene is TRBJ2-5, the V gene TRBV10-2; 8 nucleotides align to TRBD1. There are 14 residues in the CDR3. With V trimmed by 6 bases and J by 1 base, 4 bases remained unmatched. Looked up from germline, CDR1 is WSHSY and CDR2 is SAAADI. Written as DNA, the CDR3 is TGCGCCAGCAGCCAGACAGGGGCCCAAGAGACCCAGTACTTC. Its protein is CASSQTGAQETQYF.

The chain has TRBV11-3 and TRBJ2-1; 8 nucleotides agree with TRBD2. J lost 3 bases, V lost 3 bases, and 4 bases had no gene match. Germline CDR1 SGHNT, CDR2 YENEEA. CDR3 size: 15 residues. This CDR3 is CASSFSGGHYNEQFF. DNA for the CDR3: TGTGCCAGCAGCTTCAGCGGGGGCCACTACAATGAGCAGTTCTTC.

As DNA, the CDR3 is TGCGCCAGCAGCCACCCGGTCTTATACAATGAGCAGTTCTTC. Amino acids: CASSHPVLYNEQFF. The rearrangement joins TRBV5-1 to TRBJ2-1; D gene ambiguous. Germline V lookup: CDR1 SGHRS, CDR2 YFSETQ. V was clipped by 4 bases and J by 4 bases, with 12 bases between them. This CDR3 is built from 14 residues.

This chain links TRBV9 with TRBJ2-5; 7 bases are a match to TRBD2. The CDR3 is made up of 20 amino acids. Germline-derived CDR1 and CDR2 are SGDLS and YYNGEE. After removal of 6 bases from V and 2 bases from J, the junction contained 25 bases not matched to a gene. CDR3 coding DNA: TGTGCCAGCAACCCTTGGGGGGGACCCTTGGGGCCTTCTAAACAAGAGACCCAGTACTTC. Encoded protein: CASNPWGGPLGPSKQETQYF.

CDR3 DNA: TGTGCCAGCAGTGCCGTCCGGGGGGCGCCGGTTTACACTGAAGCTTTCTTT. Protein sequence: CASSAVRGAPVYTEAFF. The gene calls are TRBV25-1 and TRBJ1-1; a weak D match, TRBD1 (6 bases). The V end lost 4 bases, the J end lost 3 bases, and 21 bases lay between the germline ends. CDR1 is MGHDK, CDR2 SYGVNS, per germline. The CDR3 length is 17 residues.

This chain connects TRBV28 to TRBJ2-7; 7 bases fit TRBD1. The germline CDR1 and CDR2 sequences are MDHEN and SYDVKM. V shed 4 bases and J 3 bases; nucleotides not matched to a gene: 0. The CDR3 is 12 amino acids. For the CDR3, the DNA is TGTGCCAGCAGTTCAGGGGGCTACGAGCAGTACTTC. The encoded protein is CASSSGGYEQYF.

This chain uses TRBV7-6 with TRBJ1-2, with 7 bases that match TRBD1. Germline V gene sequence: CDR1 SGHVS, CDR2 FNYEAQ. Trimming removed 0 bases from V and 8 bases from J; junction bases left unmatched: 12. The CDR3 loop spans 16 amino acids. CDR3 sequence (DNA): TGTGCCAGCAGCTTAGCGGAAGGACAGGAGGGGAGGGGCTACACCTTC. It encodes CASSLAEGQEGRGYTF.

This chain links TRBV27 with TRBJ2-7, with 7 bases aligning to TRBD2. Trimming cost V 1 base and J 1 base; bases outside gene matches: 7. The germline gives CDR1 MNHEY, CDR2 SMNVEV (reference sequence). The CDR3 loop spans 16 amino acids. Written as DNA, the CDR3 is TGTGCCAGCAGTTTATACGCTAGCGGCTATTCCTACGAGCAGTACTTC. This codes for CASSLYASGYSYEQYF.